This T cell receptor beta chain was identified in a study of T-cell memory formation after mild COVID-19. The wider study: TCR clusters were largely donor specific.

TCR alpha and TCR beta cDNA libraries with sample barcodes and UMIs came from 5'RACE using constant-segment primers. TCRdb independently ran MiXCR on the 5' RACE reads; one entry per CDR3 protein. Of around 190,000 distinct CDR3 sequences listed, roughly 20% are singletons. CDR3 size: 17 residues. V dropped 4 bases and J dropped 4; count of bases not matched to a gene: 14. The germline CDR1 and CDR2 sequences are SGHTA and FQGNSA. Study-wide results and limits: CD4+ contracting clones were mainly CM and EM; CD8+ ones, EMRA. CD4+ bias marked clones expanding day 15 to 37, unlike balanced contracting clones.

Notes on this clonotype: Its antigen is as yet unknown.

Sequencing used PBMCs or a T cell subset sorted from them (not recorded which). J is TRBJ1-2 and V is TRBV7-2, with 8 bases identical to TRBD1. The source is a young man who had mild COVID-19 (a few samples of this study predate the infection). Cell type and time point are not known. As DNA, the CDR3 is TGTGCCAGCAGCTCACCCGCCGGGGGACAGGCACCCTATGGCTACACCTTC. It yields the protein CASSSPAGGQAPYGYTF.